The 28 T cell receptor beta chains below were found in one sample sequenced in a study of technical replicates of blood from several donors. The repertoire was sequenced with immunoSEQ multiplex PCR; TCRdb's copy has only in-frame clones and lacks some. This table has roughly 8,000 clones, roughly 90% appearing once. The sample was PBMCs. These receptors were obtained from a human donor in good health.

This chain connects TRBV6-5 to TRBJ2-1; D might be TRBD2 (7 bases). Trimming stripped 4 bases from V and 5 bases from J, with 15 bases between. Per the germline V gene, CDR1 is MNHEY and CDR2 is SVGAGI. The CDR3 is 15 residues long. CDR3: CASSSQRDKNNEQFF. The CDR3 nucleotides are TGTGCCAGCAGTTCTCAGCGGGACAAGAACAATGAGCAGTTCTTC.

This sequence joins TRBV30 and TRBJ1-1; 7 bases fit TRBD1. Unmatched junction bases numbered 11, after V lost 0 bases and J lost 1 base. The CDR3 spans 17 residues. From germline, CDR1 is GTSNPN and CDR2 SVGIG (reference sequence). Here the CDR3 reads CAWSVRLTGWRNTEAFF. As DNA, the CDR3 is TGTGCCTGGAGTGTACGGTTGACAGGGTGGAGGAACACTGAAGCTTTCTTT.

Only one count was recorded for this clone. The chain carries TRBV5-1 and TRBJ2-5, with TRBD2 identical over 10 bases. V shed 2 bases, J shed 5 bases, and the junction held 6 bases outside the gene matches. The CDR3 contains 15 residues. Per the germline V gene, CDR1 is SGHRS and CDR2 is YFSETQ. Here the CDR3 DNA reads TGCGCCAGCAGCTTTCTAGCGGGAGACGAGGAGACCCAGTACTTC. This translates into CASSFLAGDEETQYF.

V is TRBV4-1 and J is TRBJ1-2; 7 bases agree with TRBD1. This CDR3 is 16 amino acids long. CDR1 and CDR2 from the germline V gene are MGHRA and YSYEKL. V gave up 1 base and J gave up 6 bases; unmatched junction bases: 11. CDR3 sequence (DNA): TGCGCCAGCAGCCAAGTTCACTCAGTCCAGGGGGATGGCTACACCTTC. It is translated as CASSQVHSVQGDGYTF.

The chain has TRBV18 and TRBJ1-1; 9 nucleotides agree with TRBD1. The germline V gene has CDR1 KGHSH and CDR2 LQKENI. J lost 6 bases, V lost 3 bases, and 8 bases had no gene match. The CDR3 covers 15 residues. The CDR3 is CASSPSGQGGAEAFF. In DNA form, the CDR3 reads TGTGCCAGCTCACCGTCGGGACAGGGAGGGGCTGAAGCTTTCTTT.

The chain carries TRBV6-5 and TRBJ2-1, with a possible D match to TRBD2 (5 bases). The CDR3 runs 13 residues. Per the germline V gene, CDR1 is MNHEY and CDR2 is SVGAGI. Trimming pared 7 bases from V and 8 bases from J, leaving 15 bases between. The CDR3 region is CASNLAGSHEQFF. CDR3 coding DNA: TGTGCCAGCAATCTAGCCGGTTCTCATGAGCAGTTCTTC.

The chain recombines TRBV6-5 with TRBJ1-5; D is ambiguous. Germline V gene lookup returns CDR1 MNHEY and CDR2 SVGAGI. V lost 4 bases, J lost 6 bases, and 10 bases lay in between. This CDR3 contains 13 residues. CDR3 amino acids: CASSLGVGQPQHF. The CDR3 DNA sequence: TGTGCCAGCAGTTTGGGCGTCGGTCAGCCCCAGCATTTT.

The chain is built from TRBV4-1 and TRBJ2-7; 8 positions match TRBD1. With 0 bases clipped from V and 5 bases from J, the junction kept 9 bases outside the gene matches. Germline-derived CDR1 and CDR2 are MGHRA and YSYEKL. The CDR3 is 16 residues long. The CDR3 region is CASSQEATGGPHEQYF. The CDR3 DNA is TGCGCCAGCAGCCAAGAAGCTACAGGGGGTCCCCACGAGCAGTACTTC.

J is TRBJ1-2 and V is TRBV7-2; 11 bases are shared with TRBD1. Per the germline V gene, CDR1 is SGHTA and CDR2 is FQGNSA. This CDR3 has 15 amino acids. The ends lost 4 bases at V and 6 bases at J; junction bases unmatched: 7. The CDR3 reads CASSSRTGGLDGYTF. In DNA, the CDR3 is TGTGCCAGCAGCTCAAGGACAGGGGGCCTTGATGGCTACACCTTC.

The chain uses TRBV30 and TRBJ1-5; weak D call: TRBD1 (5 bases). Germline loops: CDR1 GTSNPN, CDR2 SVGIG (reference sequence). V shed 0 bases and J shed 6 bases, with 12 bases lying between them. The CDR3 is 14 residues long. Here the CDR3 DNA reads TGTGCCTGGAGTGTACTGGGGCAGTCTCAGCCCCAGCATTTT. Translating gives CAWSVLGQSQPQHF.

The gene calls are TRBV27 and TRBJ1-5; 9 nucleotides align to TRBD1. V shed 4 bases and J 6 bases; nucleotides not matched to a gene: 7. Germline values: CDR1 MNHEY, CDR2 SMNVEV (reference sequence). This CDR3 spans 15 amino acids. The CDR3 spells CASSSRQGVSQPQHF. In DNA form, the CDR3 reads TGTGCCAGCAGTTCCAGACAGGGGGTCAGTCAGCCCCAGCATTTT.

This sequence joins TRBV4-2 and TRBJ1-2; D gene unclear. V lost 0 bases, J lost 8 bases, and 16 bases lay in between. Germline CDR1 is LGHNA and CDR2 is YNFKEQ. The CDR3 sequence is 15 residues long. The CDR3 coding sequence is TGTGCCAGCAGCCAAGAAGGTAAGAGGGAACGAGGCTACACCTTC. Amino acid sequence: CASSQEGKRERGYTF.

The rearrangement links TRBV2 to TRBJ2-5; D may be TRBD2 (6 bases). CDR3 length equals 14 residues. CDR1 is SNHLY and CDR2 is FYNNEI in the germline V gene. V shed 8 bases and J shed 4 bases, with 17 bases lying between them. The CDR3, as DNA: TGTGCCAGCGTTGGGGGAGGCGCCGGAGAGACCCAGTACTTC. It is translated as CASVGGGAGETQYF. The full variable domain, in which reference TRBV2 and TRBJ2-5 provide the parts outside the CDR3, is EPEVTQTPSHQVTQMGQEVILRCVPISNHLYFYWYRQILGQKVEFLVSFYNNEISEKSEIFDDQFSVERPDGSNFTLKIRSTKLEDSAMYFCASVGGGAGETQYFGPGTRLLVL.

V gene TRBV6-5 combines with J gene TRBJ2-7; 8 bases are shared with TRBD2. This CDR3 region has 15 residues. Germline lookup yields CDR1 MNHEY and CDR2 SVGAGI. The V and J ends lost 8 bases and 5 bases, in that order; junction bases with no gene match: 14. The DNA for the CDR3 is TGTGCCAGCGCGTCCGGGGAAGCGGGAGAAAACGAGCAGTACTTC. Amino acids: CASASGEAGENEQYF.

V gene TRBV7-3 combines with J gene TRBJ1-3; D gene unclear. The V end was cut by 5 bases, the J end by 4 bases, with 12 bases between. Germline values: CDR1 SGHTA, CDR2 FQGTGA. CDR3 size: 14 residues. The DNA of the CDR3 is TGTGCCAGCAGCCCCGGGGAGGGAGGAAACACCATATATTTT. It is translated as CASSPGEGGNTIYF.

The chain uses TRBV5-1 and TRBJ2-7; weak D call: TRBD2 (7 bases). This CDR3 is 13 amino acids long. Germline CDR1 and CDR2: SGHRS and YFSETQ. The V and J ends lost 3 bases and 9 bases respectively, with 16 bases between them. In DNA, the CDR3 is TGCGCCAGCAGCTACGAAGGGGGGGTAGGGCAGTACTTC. It is translated as CASSYEGGVGQYF.

The chain is built from TRBV19 and TRBJ2-1, with 13 positions matching TRBD2. The CDR3 covers 15 residues. Germline CDR1 and CDR2: LNHDA and SQIVND (reference sequence). Trimming cost V 11 bases and J 8 bases; bases outside gene matches: 12. This CDR3 is CALPLGLAGAHEQFF. The CDR3 DNA reads as TGTGCCCTTCCCCTTGGACTAGCGGGAGCCCATGAGCAGTTCTTC.

V and J are TRBV20-1 and TRBJ1-1, with a weak D call TRBD1 (6 bases). This CDR3 is 10 amino acids long. Germline V gene sequence: CDR1 DFQATT, CDR2 SNEGSKA (reference sequence). The ends were cut back, 7 bases at V and 7 bases at J, with 10 bases in the middle. The CDR3 loop is CSGGGNEAFF. The CDR3 DNA reads TGCAGTGGAGGGGGAAATGAAGCTTTCTTT.

The chain carries TRBV5-1 and TRBJ2-7; TRBD2 agrees at 14 bases. The CDR3 extends over 16 amino acids. V dropped 4 bases and J dropped 2; count of bases not matched to a gene: 5. Germline-derived CDR1 and CDR2 are SGHRS and YFSETQ. The CDR3 loop is CASSAGLAGDAYEQYF. The DNA of the CDR3 is TGCGCCAGCAGCGCGGGACTAGCGGGAGATGCCTACGAGCAGTACTTC.

The chain uses TRBV5-1 and TRBJ2-3; D possibly corresponds to TRBD2 (6 bases). Trimming stripped 2 bases from V and 1 base from J, with 20 bases between. The CDR3 is made up of 18 amino acids. From germline, CDR1 is SGHRS and CDR2 YFSETQ. CDR3 protein: CASSFPPGATMGTDTQYF. For the CDR3, the DNA is TGCGCCAGCAGCTTCCCCCCGGGAGCGACAATGGGCACAGATACGCAGTATTTT. Combining the CDR3 with reference TRBV5-1 and TRBJ2-3 gives the whole variable domain KAGVTQTPRYLIKTRGQQVTLSCSPISGHRSVSWYQQTPGQGLQFLFEYFSETQRNKGNFPGRFSGRQFSNSRSEMNVSTLELGDSALYLCASSFPPGATMGTDTQYFGPGTRLTVL.

The chain recombines TRBV7-8 with TRBJ2-3; the D is unclear. V lost 4 bases to trimming and J lost 5 bases, with 7 bases between them. Germline V gene data show CDR1 as SGHVS and CDR2 as FQNEAQ. The CDR3 runs to 12 residues. The CDR3 sequence: CASSSTGDTQYF. CDR3 nucleotides: TGTGCCAGCAGCTCAACGGGAGATACGCAGTATTTT.

The CDR3 protein is CASSPQRDTEAFF. CDR3 DNA sequence: TGTGCCAGCAGCCCCCAGAGGGACACTGAAGCTTTCTTT. The chain links TRBV7-3 to TRBJ1-1; D gene unclear. Trimming stripped 5 bases from V and 3 bases from J, with 10 bases between. CDR3 length equals 13 residues. CDR1 and CDR2 from the germline V gene are SGHTA and FQGTGA. The full variable domain, with the rest looked up from reference TRBV7-3 and TRBJ1-1, is GAGVSQTPSNKVTEKGKYVELRCDPISGHTALYWYRQSLGQGPEFLIYFQGTGAADDSGLPNDRFFAVRPEGSVSTLKIQRTERGDSAVYLCASSPQRDTEAFFGQGTRLTVV.

This clone was recorded only once. The chain employs TRBV11-2 and TRBJ2-7, with D uncertain. V dropped 5 bases and J dropped 5 bases, with 10 bases sitting between them. Per germline, CDR1 SGHAT and CDR2 FQNNGV. The CDR3 consists of 12 residues. The CDR3 region is CASSPPGHEQYF. The CDR3 region has the DNA TGTGCCAGCAGCCCCCCTGGGCACGAGCAGTACTTC.

The genes are TRBV7-9 and TRBJ1-1; D ambiguous. This CDR3 comprises 14 residues. CDR1 and CDR2 (germline): SEHNR, FQNEAQ (reference sequence). V was pared by 7 bases and J by 10 bases, with 22 bases between. The DNA of the CDR3 is TGTGCCAGCACCCCCGTTATAAGCGGCGGCGGAGCTTTCTTT. Protein sequence: CASTPVISGGGAFF. Together with reference TRBV7-9 and TRBJ1-1, the CDR3 gives the full variable domain: DTGVSQNPRHKITKRGQNVTFRCDPISEHNRLYWYRQTLGQGPEFLTYFQNEAQLEKSRLLSDRFSAERPKGSFSTLEIQRTEQGDSAMYLCASTPVISGGGAFFGQGTRLTVV.

V usage is TRBV10-3 and J usage is TRBJ1-5; possible D gene TRBD1, 5 bases. Germline V gene lookup returns CDR1 ENHRY and CDR2 SYGVKD. The CDR3 totals 16 residues. Trimming removed 2 bases from V and 2 bases from J, with 13 bases in between. In DNA form, the CDR3 reads TGTGCCATCAGTGAGGGGGGGGGTGATGGCAATCAGCCCCAGCATTTT. Translation: CAISEGGGDGNQPQHF.

The rearrangement uses TRBV7-3 and TRBJ2-5; a weak D match, TRBD2 (7 bases). Germline V gives CDR1 SGHTA, CDR2 FQGTGA. The CDR3 runs to 15 residues. V lost 1 base and J 5 bases, leaving 14 bases between the germline ends. DNA of the CDR3: TGTGCCAGCAGCTTAATCGGGGGGCCCGGTGAGACCCAGTACTTC. Its protein is CASSLIGGPGETQYF.

The chain couples TRBV6-5 to TRBJ2-7; 10 bases align to TRBD2. The CDR3 totals 15 residues. In germline, CDR1 is MNHEY, CDR2 SVGAGI. J gave up 6 bases and V 1 base, and 6 bases lay outside the gene matches. CDR3: CASSYWSSGSREQYF. CDR3 DNA sequence: TGTGCCAGCAGTTACTGGTCTAGCGGGAGTCGCGAGCAGTACTTC.

This clone was counted a single time. The chain combines TRBV6-6 with TRBJ2-7, with 8 bases lining up with TRBD1. Germline-derived CDR1 and CDR2 are MNHNY and SVGAGI (reference sequence). The CDR3 length is 13 residues. The ends lost 5 bases at V and 2 bases at J; junction bases unmatched: 2. The CDR3, as DNA: TGTGCCAGCAGTCGGGACAGGACCTACGAGCAGTACTTC. Encoded protein: CASSRDRTYEQYF.